This T cell receptor (beta chain) comes out of a study of blood T cell repertoires in COVID-19. Seattle participants joined during active infection and were tracked over time. The method was immunoSEQ multiplex PCR; TCRdb's version includes in-frame clones alone and lacks a portion of them. The sample comprises about 130,000 clones, around four fifths of which are singletons, and about 5.5% rests with the top ten. Germline values: CDR1 MDHEN, CDR2 SYDVKM. V lost 7 bases and J 7 bases, leaving 14 bases between the germline ends. CDR3 length equals 12 residues. The genes are TRBV28 and TRBJ2-7; no firm D call. The sequence was obtained from a man older than 75 with COVID-19, enrolled during active disease. Sequencing was done on a sample of peripheral blood. The CDR3 DNA reads as TGTGCCAGCACCCCCCGTTTCGGGGAGCAGTACTTC. It specifies CASTPRFGEQYF.